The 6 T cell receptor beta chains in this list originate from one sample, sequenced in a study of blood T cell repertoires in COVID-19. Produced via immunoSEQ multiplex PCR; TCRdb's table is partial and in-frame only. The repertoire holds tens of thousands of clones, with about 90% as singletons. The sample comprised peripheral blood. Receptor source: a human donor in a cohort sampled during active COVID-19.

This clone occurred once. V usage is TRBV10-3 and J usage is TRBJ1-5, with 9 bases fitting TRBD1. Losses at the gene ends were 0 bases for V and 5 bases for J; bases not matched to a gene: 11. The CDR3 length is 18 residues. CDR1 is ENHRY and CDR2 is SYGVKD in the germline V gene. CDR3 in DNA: TGTGCCATCAGTGAGTCCCCCCATTACAGGGGGCACGATCAGCCCCAGCATTTT. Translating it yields CAISESPHYRGHDQPQHF.

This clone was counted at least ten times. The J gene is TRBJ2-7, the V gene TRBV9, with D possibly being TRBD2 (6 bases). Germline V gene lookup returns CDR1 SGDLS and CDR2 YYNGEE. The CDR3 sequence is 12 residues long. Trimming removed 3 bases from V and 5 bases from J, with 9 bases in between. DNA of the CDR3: TGTGCCAGCAGCGGGCTAGCGAACGAGCAGTACTTC. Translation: CASSGLANEQYF.

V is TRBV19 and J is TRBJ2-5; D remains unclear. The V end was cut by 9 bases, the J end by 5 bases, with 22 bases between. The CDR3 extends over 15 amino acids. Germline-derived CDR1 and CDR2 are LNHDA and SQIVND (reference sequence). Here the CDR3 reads CASSTSTYPGETQYF. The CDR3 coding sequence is TGTGCCAGCTCGACGTCTACCTACCCCGGGGAGACCCAGTACTTC.

The CDR3 nucleotides are TGTGCCAGCAGCGTGTCGGCTGGGGCGCATCAGCCCCAGCATTTT. Translated: CASSVSAGAHQPQHF. The chain joins TRBV9 to TRBJ1-5; possible D gene TRBD1, 5 bases. CDR1 and CDR2 from the germline V gene are SGDLS and YYNGEE. CDR3 size: 15 residues. V was clipped by 2 bases and J by 5 bases, with 14 bases between them.

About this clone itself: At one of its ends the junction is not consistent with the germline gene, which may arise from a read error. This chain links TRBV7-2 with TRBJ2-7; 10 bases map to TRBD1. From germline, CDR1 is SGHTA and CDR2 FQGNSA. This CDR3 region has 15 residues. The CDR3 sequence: CASSLDRGHPYEQYF. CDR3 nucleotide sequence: TGTGCCAGCAGTTTAGACAGGGGGCATCCCTACGAGCAGTACTTC.

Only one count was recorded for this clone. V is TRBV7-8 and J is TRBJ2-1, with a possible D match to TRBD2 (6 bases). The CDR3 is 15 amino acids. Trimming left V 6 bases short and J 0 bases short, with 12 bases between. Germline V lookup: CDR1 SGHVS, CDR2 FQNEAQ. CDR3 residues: CASRSRGISYNEQFF. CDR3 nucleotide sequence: TGTGCCAGCAGGTCTCGGGGGATCTCCTACAATGAGCAGTTCTTC.